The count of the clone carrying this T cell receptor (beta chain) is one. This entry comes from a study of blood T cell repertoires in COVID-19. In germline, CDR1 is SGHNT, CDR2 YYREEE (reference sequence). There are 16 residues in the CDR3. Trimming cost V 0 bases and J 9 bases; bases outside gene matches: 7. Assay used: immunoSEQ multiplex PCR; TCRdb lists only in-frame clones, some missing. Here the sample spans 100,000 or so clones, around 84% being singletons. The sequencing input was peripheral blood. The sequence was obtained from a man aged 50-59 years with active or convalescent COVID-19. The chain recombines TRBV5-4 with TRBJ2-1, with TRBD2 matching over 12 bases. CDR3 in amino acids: CASSLALTSGGGEQFF. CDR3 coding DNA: TGTGCCAGCAGCTTGGCCCTGACTAGCGGGGGTGGTGAGCAGTTCTTC.